The 24 T cell receptor beta chains reported below all come from one sample, sequenced in a study of molecular identifiers for immune sequencing clone quantification. TCRdb reprocessed the PCR reads with MiXCR, giving one entry per CDR3 protein. The sample contains a few hundred thousand distinct CDR3 sequences, roughly 23% of which appear only once. Sequenced material: naive CD8+ T cells from blood, with Jurkat cell RNA spiked in. The subset here: FACS-sorted CD8+CD4-CCR7+CD45RA+ naive T cells. The receptors stem from a human donor in good health. Some libraries in this study had Jurkat cell RNA spiked in.

This clonotype was counted at least ten times. The J gene is TRBJ2-7, the V gene TRBV20-1; D not certain. V lost 1 base and J lost 0, with 7 bases in between. The CDR3 totals 13 residues. Germline loops: CDR1 DFQATT, CDR2 SNEGSKA (reference sequence). The CDR3 DNA is TGCAGTGCTAGAGGCCTGAGCTCCTACGAGCAGTACTTC. Protein: CSARGLSSYEQYF.

The CDR3 region has the DNA TGTGCCTGGAGTGCGACAGGGACAAATCAGCCCCAGCATTTT. This gives the protein CAWSATGTNQPQHF. V usage is TRBV30 and J usage is TRBJ1-5; 7 bases agree with TRBD1. Trimming took 1 base from V and 4 from J; bases not matched to a gene: 4. From germline, CDR1 is GTSNPN and CDR2 SVGIG (reference sequence). The CDR3 covers 14 residues.

This rearrangement joins TRBV19 to TRBJ1-2; no clear D gene. Germline V gene sequence: CDR1 LNHDA, CDR2 SQIVND (reference sequence). The CDR3 has 11 amino acids. Trimming removed 5 bases from V and 14 bases from J, with 15 bases in between. CDR3 sequence: CASSAPAETTF. CDR3 nucleotides: TGTGCCAGTAGTGCCCCCGCCGAGACTACCTTC.

This clonotype was seen repeatedly, ten times or more. The genes are TRBV6-5 and TRBJ2-2; the match to TRBD2 covers 7 bases. The CDR3 has 16 amino acids. The germline V gene has CDR1 MNHEY and CDR2 SVGAGI. With V trimmed by 6 bases and J by 1 base, 8 bases remained unmatched. The CDR3 protein is CASSLGLAVNTGELFF. The DNA for the CDR3 is TGTGCCAGCAGCCTGGGGCTAGCGGTGAACACCGGGGAGCTGTTTTTT.

A few counts support this clonotype. The chain has TRBV19 and TRBJ2-5; D is unresolved. V was clipped by 1 base and J by 3 bases, with 12 bases between them. The V gene's germline CDR1 is LNHDA and CDR2 SQIVND (reference sequence). There are 15 residues in the CDR3. CDR3 residues: CASSIGAVKKETQYF. CDR3 bases: TGTGCCAGTAGTATAGGCGCAGTCAAAAAAGAGACCCAGTACTTC. Full variable domain (outside the CDR3, taken from reference TRBV19 and TRBJ2-5): DGGITQSPKYLFRKEGQNVTLSCEQNLNHDAMYWYRQDPGQGLRLIYYSQIVNDFQKGDIAEGYSVSREKKESFPLTVTSAQKNPTAFYLCASSIGAVKKETQYFGPGTRLLVL.

About this clonotype: A read error is possible here, since a much larger clone lies one base away. Here the CDR3 reads CASSWRDTDTQYF. The CDR3 nucleotides read TGTGCCAGTAGCTGGCGAGACACAGATACGCAGTATTTT. V is TRBV19 and J is TRBJ2-3; D ambiguous. This CDR3 region has 13 residues. V was trimmed by 6 bases and J by 2 bases, leaving 9 bases between them. CDR1 is LNHDA, CDR2 SQIVND, per germline (reference sequence). Full variable domain (missing parts from reference TRBV19 and TRBJ2-3): DGGITQSPKYLFRKEGQNVTLSCEQNLNHDAMYWYRQDPGQGLRLIYYSQIVNDFQKGDIAEGYSVSREKKESFPLTVTSAQKNPTAFYLCASSWRDTDTQYFGPGTRLTVL.

The V gene is TRBV10-3, the J gene TRBJ2-1; D is tentatively TRBD1 or TRBD2 (5 bases each). There are 17 residues in the CDR3. Germline-derived CDR1 and CDR2 are ENHRY and SYGVKD. Between the trimmed V and J ends, which lost 2 bases and 0 bases, there was a span of 14 bases. The CDR3 nucleotides read TGTGCCATCAGTGAGGAGAGGGACCGAAGCTCCTACAATGAGCAGTTCTTC. It specifies CAISEERDRSSYNEQFF.

This clonotype was observed a few times. The chain uses TRBV2 and TRBJ1-6; 9 positions match TRBD1. CDR3 size: 14 residues. The germline V gene has CDR1 SNHLY and CDR2 FYNNEI. The ends lost 7 bases at V and 4 bases at J; junction bases unmatched: 2. The CDR3 DNA reads TGTGCCAGCACCGGGACAGGGTATAATTCACCCCTCCACTTT. Translated, it gives CASTGTGYNSPLHF.

This clonotype was seen at least ten times. V is TRBV13 and J is TRBJ2-3, with 9 bases matching TRBD2. Germline CDR1 reads PRHDT; CDR2 reads FYEKMQ (reference sequence). The length of the CDR3 is 16 residues. V gave up 4 bases and J gave up 2 bases; unmatched junction bases: 7. The CDR3 DNA reads TGTGCCAGCAGCTCCGGGACTAGCCTATTCACAGATACGCAGTATTTT. Translating it yields CASSSGTSLFTDTQYF.

The chain uses TRBV24-1 and TRBJ2-5, with 8 bases identical to TRBD2. V was clipped by 3 bases and J by 1 base; unmatched bases: 9. The CDR3 spans 17 residues. Germline lookup yields CDR1 KGHDR and CDR2 SFDVKD. The CDR3 DNA is TGTGCCACCAGTGATCACCATAGCGGGGCCCTCCAAGAGACCCAGTACTTC. It codes for CATSDHHSGALQETQYF.

The sample holds many counts of this clonotype. The gene calls are TRBV6-5 and TRBJ1-5, with 10 bases matching TRBD1. Germline trimming cut 6 bases from V and 6 bases from J; bases unmatched to any gene: 5. Germline V gene data show CDR1 as MNHEY and CDR2 as SVGAGI. There are 14 residues in the CDR3. The CDR3 loop reads CASRTGTGVQPQHF. CDR3 nucleotide sequence: TGTGCCAGCAGAACCGGGACAGGGGTTCAGCCCCAGCATTTT.

As to this clonotype: A much larger clone lies one base from this, so it may be a read error. The chain carries TRBV4-3 and TRBJ2-7, with a weak D call TRBD2 (5 bases). There are 14 residues in the CDR3. Germline V gene sequence: CDR1 LGHNA, CDR2 YSLEER. Trimming pared 2 bases from V and 3 bases from J, leaving 11 bases between. DNA of the CDR3: TGCGCCAGCAGCCAACTAGCTAGACACTACGAGCAGTACTTC. This gives the protein CASSQLARHYEQYF.

The CDR3 protein is CASSPGGDYYGYTF. CDR3 in DNA: TGTGCCAGCAGCCCCGGAGGGGACTACTATGGCTACACCTTC. This chain joins TRBV9 and TRBJ1-2, with a possible D match to TRBD1 (5 bases). V dropped 4 bases and J dropped 3 bases, with 13 bases sitting between them. Germline V lookup: CDR1 SGDLS, CDR2 YYNGEE. The length of the CDR3 is 14 residues.

Concerning this clonotype itself: A much larger clone differs by one base, so this may be a read error. The V and J genes are TRBV4-3 and TRBJ1-1; no reliable D call. This CDR3 has 14 residues. Germline lookup yields CDR1 LGHNA and CDR2 YSLEER. CDR3 nucleotides: TGCGCCAGCAGCCAAGATGCCTCGAGGACTGAAGCTCTCTTT. Translated: CASSQDASRTEALF.

With respect to this clonotype: Since a much larger clone is just one base distant, this may be a read error. This rearrangement joins TRBV5-3 to TRBJ1-2, with TRBD1 matching 9 bases. TRBV5-3 is treated as an ORF (open reading frame) with a function not yet certain. The CDR3 is 16 residues long. V shed 8 bases and J 5 bases; nucleotides not matched to a gene: 16. The CDR3 here is CASGSPGQGFDYGYTF. The DNA of the CDR3 is TGTGCCAGCGGCTCCCCGGGACAGGGCTTCGATTATGGCTACACCTTC.

This clonotype was found once. Compared with germline, one end of the junction differs, possibly owing to a read error. The chain recombines TRBV5-3 with TRBJ2-1; TRBD1 is a possible D gene (6 bases). TRBV5-3 is noted as an ORF with a role that remains uncertain. There are 17 residues in the CDR3. The CDR3, as DNA: TGTGCCAGCAGCTCCCGACAGGACCTTAGACAAAACAATGAGCAGTTCTTC. Protein product: CASSSRQDLRQNNEQFF.

The table lists this clonotype with many counts. The DNA for the CDR3 is TGTGCCAGCAGCTATCGACAGGGGGGGGGTGAAGCTTTCTTT. This codes for CASSYRQGGGEAFF. The chain carries TRBV5-6 and TRBJ1-1, with 9 bases identical to TRBD1. The CDR3 length is 14 residues. The germline V gene encodes CDR1 SGHDT and CDR2 YYEEEE. The ends lost 3 bases at V and 7 bases at J; junction bases unmatched: 7.

This clonotype was seen repeatedly, ten times or more. The chain recombines TRBV28 with TRBJ2-7; either TRBD1 or TRBD2 may fit D (7 bases each). Germline V gene data show CDR1 as MDHEN and CDR2 as SYDVKM. The ends were cut back, 3 bases at V and 1 base at J, with 13 bases in the middle. The CDR3 spans 15 residues. The CDR3 reads CASSFRGGRSYEQYF. CDR3 nucleotides: TGTGCCAGCAGTTTCAGGGGGGGCAGGTCCTACGAGCAGTACTTC.

This clonotype was detected only a few times. This chain connects TRBV7-9 to TRBJ2-7, with a tentative D call TRBD2 (5 bases). V was clipped by 5 bases and J by 3 bases, with 14 bases between them. This CDR3 comprises 14 residues. Per germline, CDR1 SEHNR and CDR2 FQNEAQ (reference sequence). CDR3 coding DNA: TGTGCCAGCAGCCTCCCCGGGAAGGACTACGAGCAGTACTTC. It is translated as CASSLPGKDYEQYF.

This clonotype has more than one count but fewer than ten. The chain joins TRBV20-1 to TRBJ1-5; D unresolved. The CDR3 runs 16 residues. The V and J ends lost 0 bases and 0 bases respectively, with 12 bases between them. Germline V gene sequence: CDR1 DFQATT, CDR2 SNEGSKA (reference sequence). CDR3 DNA sequence: TGCAGTGCTAGAGATTATGGCGGCAATAGCAATCAGCCCCAGCATTTT. Translation: CSARDYGGNSNQPQHF.

In its sample, this clonotype was seen a few times. The chain combines TRBV20-1 with TRBJ2-2, with 10 bases identical to TRBD2. The V gene end was trimmed by 0 bases and the J gene end by 1 base; junction bases not matched to a gene: 5. Germline CDR1 DFQATT, CDR2 SNEGSKA (reference sequence). The CDR3 runs 17 residues. The CDR3 DNA follows: TGCAGTGCTAGAGACCTCGCTAGCGGGGGGAACACCGGGGAGCTGTTTTTT. Protein sequence: CSARDLASGGNTGELFF.

This clonotype was observed a few times. J is TRBJ1-5 and V is TRBV20-1, with 11 nucleotides matching TRBD1. The CDR3 extends over 15 amino acids. Germline trimming cut 3 bases from V and 5 bases from J; bases unmatched to any gene: 6. CDR1 and CDR2 from the germline V gene are DFQATT and SNEGSKA (reference sequence). CDR3 sequence (DNA): TGCAGTGCTAGTTTGAGGGGACAGGGGGATCAGCCCCAGCATTTT. Protein product: CSASLRGQGDQPQHF.

This clonotype appeared many times. The chain carries TRBV20-1 and TRBJ2-3, with 11 bases identical to TRBD2. The CDR3 is 15 amino acids. V lost 5 bases to trimming and J lost 5 bases; unmatched junction nucleotides: 9. Germline loops: CDR1 DFQATT, CDR2 SNEGSKA (reference sequence). In DNA form, the CDR3 reads TGCAGTGCTGCAGCCATAGCGGGAGGGGGAGATACGCAGTATTTT. As protein: CSAAAIAGGGDTQYF.

This clonotype was seen repeatedly, ten times or more. This chain connects TRBV20-1 to TRBJ2-7, with TRBD2 identical over 9 bases. The CDR3 spans 15 residues. Germline V gene sequence: CDR1 DFQATT, CDR2 SNEGSKA (reference sequence). The J segment lost 6 bases and the V segment lost 3 bases, leaving 12 bases of the junction unmatched. CDR3 bases: TGCAGTGCTAGCTCCTATCAGCGGGGGGCTCTCGAGCAGTACTTC. It translates to CSASSYQRGALEQYF.